The clone carrying this TCR beta chain occurred a few times. Its antigen is unknown. Trimming took off 0 bases at V and 0 bases at J, with 6 bases between the two ends. This CDR3 has 14 amino acids. Germline V gives CDR1 DFQATT, CDR2 SNEGSKA (reference sequence). The data were taken from a study of CD8 T cells in ankylosing spondylitis. Points from the study as a whole: Disease-associated clones were CD8+ and fairly uncommon in peripheral blood. Earlier authors reported some of these motif variants in reactive arthritis synovial fluid and blood. Seemingly characteristic of ankylosing spondylitis blood was a TCR beta motif consisting of eight highly homologous variants. In ankylosing spondylitis patients, matched synovial fluid reportedly showed significant enrichment of disease-linked clones.

The authors made TCR beta libraries by quantitative 5'-RACE with molecular barcodes. TCRdb reanalysed the 5' RACE reads using MiXCR and keeps one entry per CDR3 protein. The sample holds around 890,000 distinct CDR3 sequences, about an eighth seen once. The chain has TRBV20-1 and TRBJ2-1; D not resolved. The sample consisted of blood, either unsorted or a sorted T cell fraction (not recorded which). This receptor was obtained from a male donor with ankylosing spondylitis. DNA for the CDR3: TGCAGTGCTAGAGATTTACTCTCCTACAATGAGCAGTTCTTC. This gives the protein CSARDLLSYNEQFF.